Each of the 16 T cell receptor beta chains below was sequenced from the same sample in a study of vaccination and CD4 T cells after COVID-19. Their antigens remain unidentified. Treatment: roughly 10-day PBMC culture with coronavirus spike peptide pools or control peptides (ViraFEST assay). Cultured CD4+ T-cell DNA underwent Oncomine TCR Beta short-read sequencing. TCRdb reanalysed the PCR reads using MiXCR and keeps one entry per CDR3 protein. The sample lists fewer than 11,000 distinct CDR3 sequences; approximately 26% were seen once. The sequences come from CD4+ T cells from blood, cultured in vitro, collected before SARS-CoV-2 vaccination. The receptor set was obtained from a human donor who received a COVID-19 vaccine.

This clonotype turned up a few times. The J gene is TRBJ1-1, the V gene TRBV28, with D maybe TRBD1 (6 bases). CDR3 length: 14 residues. The germline V gene has CDR1 MDHEN and CDR2 SYDVKM. V shed 6 bases and J shed 3 bases, with 14 bases lying between them. The CDR3 is CASRGGGSYTEAFF. DNA for the CDR3: TGTGCCAGCAGGGGGGGCGGTTCGTACACTGAAGCTTTCTTT.

Written as DNA, the CDR3 is TGTGCCAGCAGCCAAGTCGGGGGGGCCAGTAACTATGGCTACACCTTC. Amino acid sequence: CASSQVGGASNYGYTF. The chain employs TRBV14 and TRBJ1-2, with D maybe TRBD1 (6 bases). The germline V and J ends were trimmed by 1 base and 1 base, with 13 bases remaining between them. CDR1 and CDR2 (germline): SGHDN, FVKESK. This CDR3 contains 16 residues.

Concerning this clonotype: Because the CDR3's place on the DNA is in doubt, the DNA is left out and the CDR3 is given as listed by TCRdb. The chain is built from TRBV7-9 and TRBJ1-6; whether TRBD1, the table's D call, matches the DNA was not checked. Germline assignment: CDR1 SEHNR and CDR2 FQNEAQ (reference sequence). With termini counted, the CDR3 has 16 amino acids. CDR3 amino acids: CASSSPSGQGNSPLHF.

The chain carries TRBV9 and TRBJ1-6; perhaps TRBD1 as D (5 bases). V was trimmed by 0 bases and J by 10 bases, leaving 11 bases between them. The V gene's germline CDR1 is SGDLS and CDR2 YYNGEE. The CDR3 consists of 14 residues. CDR3 residues: CASSVEAGRSPLHF. The CDR3 DNA sequence: TGTGCCAGCAGCGTAGAGGCAGGGAGGTCACCCCTCCACTTT.

The rearrangement joins TRBV10-3 to TRBJ2-7; unclear D gene. Trimming removed 6 bases at V and 6 bases at J, with 15 bases between. Germline V lookup: CDR1 ENHRY, CDR2 SYGVKD. This CDR3 region has 13 residues. This CDR3 reads CAISYDSAGEQYF. DNA for the CDR3: TGTGCCATCAGCTATGACTCGGCCGGCGAGCAGTACTTC.

This clonotype was seen more than once but under ten times. The chain is built from TRBV6-1 and TRBJ2-1; D possibly corresponds to TRBD1 (6 bases). Trimming removed 6 bases from V and 7 bases from J, with 22 bases in between. The CDR3 is made up of 16 amino acids. The germline gives CDR1 MNHNS, CDR2 SASEGT. CDR3 in amino acids: CASRQGLNSLTNEQFF. The CDR3, as DNA: TGTGCCAGCAGACAGGGTTTGAACTCCCTTACAAATGAGCAGTTCTTC.

V gene TRBV5-8 combines with J gene TRBJ2-6; TRBD1 matches 7 bases. CDR3 size: 17 residues. V gave up 5 bases and J gave up 3 bases; unmatched junction bases: 11. Germline lookup yields CDR1 SGHTS and CDR2 YDEGEE. CDR3 DNA sequence: TGTGCCAGCAGTAGACCCAGGGGGTCGGTTGGGGCCAACGTCCTGACTTTC. It translates to CASSRPRGSVGANVLTF.

This clonotype showed up just a few times. J is TRBJ1-1 and V is TRBV30, with D hard to call. Trimming pared 5 bases from V and 5 bases from J, leaving 9 bases between. There are 11 residues in the CDR3. Germline-derived CDR1 and CDR2 are GTSNPN and SVGIG (reference sequence). The chain's CDR3 is CAWLGGTEAFF. The CDR3 region has the DNA TGTGCCTGGTTAGGAGGGACTGAAGCTTTCTTT. The entire variable domain, with the rest obtained from reference TRBV30 and TRBJ1-1, is as follows: SQTIHQWPATLVQPVGSPLSLECTVEGTSNPNLYWYRQAAGRGLQLLFYSVGIGQISSEVPQNLSASRPQDRQFILSSKKLLLSDSGFYLCAWLGGTEAFFGQGTRLTVV.

In this sample, this clonotype turned up a few times. The J gene is TRBJ1-1, the V gene TRBV7-9; D call uncertain. Between the trimmed V and J ends, which lost 1 base and 3 bases, there was a span of 15 bases. This CDR3 is 16 amino acids long. In germline, CDR1 is SEHNR, CDR2 FQNEAQ (reference sequence). CDR3 bases: TGTGCCAGCAGCTTAGATTCATGGGATGGAGACACTGAAGCTTTCTTT. This translates into CASSLDSWDGDTEAFF.

The chain links TRBV20-1 to TRBJ2-7; 7 nucleotides align to TRBD1. This CDR3 is built from 11 residues. In germline, CDR1 is DFQATT, CDR2 SNEGSKA (reference sequence). The CDR3 spells CSAAGGYEQYF. As DNA, the CDR3 is TGCAGCGCCGCAGGGGGCTACGAGCAGTACTTC.

The chain uses TRBV20-1 and TRBJ1-4; D perhaps matches TRBD1 (6 bases). The CDR3 is 13 residues long. V was pared by 3 bases and J by 4 bases, with 9 bases between. Germline V gene data show CDR1 as DFQATT and CDR2 as SNEGSKA (reference sequence). This chain's CDR3 is CSARDSDNEKLFF. Written as DNA, the CDR3 is TGCAGTGCTAGGGACAGCGATAATGAAAAACTGTTTTTT.

A few counts support this clonotype. This chain links TRBV20-1 with TRBJ1-2; D call uncertain. The CDR3 consists of 15 residues. V lost 4 bases, J lost 5 bases, and 20 bases lay in between. Germline-derived CDR1 and CDR2 are DFQATT and SNEGSKA (reference sequence). The CDR3 nucleotides read TGCAGTGCTATGATTGGACGGAGGGCAAGGTATGGCTACACCTTC. Protein: CSAMIGRRARYGYTF.

This clonotype has just a few counts. The rearrangement joins TRBV20-1 to TRBJ2-5, with D hard to call. Germline V gives CDR1 DFQATT, CDR2 SNEGSKA (reference sequence). This CDR3 contains 15 residues. Deletions cut 3 bases from V and 0 bases from J, with 14 bases between. The CDR3 bases are TGCAGTGCTAGGGGTACTCAGAGATACCAAGAGACCCAGTACTTC. Translation: CSARGTQRYQETQYF.

Only a few counts were recorded for this clonotype. The chain combines TRBV19 with TRBJ1-6; unclear D gene. CDR1 and CDR2 from the germline V gene are LNHDA and SQIVND (reference sequence). The V end lost 3 bases, the J end lost 10 bases, and 10 bases lay between the germline ends. The CDR3 consists of 13 residues. CDR3 in amino acids: CASSITDQSPLHF. CDR3 bases: TGTGCCAGTAGTATTACAGATCAATCACCCCTCCACTTT. Variable domain in full (rest from reference TRBV19 and TRBJ1-6): DGGITQSPKYLFRKEGQNVTLSCEQNLNHDAMYWYRQDPGQGLRLIYYSQIVNDFQKGDIAEGYSVSREKKESFPLTVTSAQKNPTAFYLCASSITDQSPLHFGNGTRLTVT.

This clonotype has more than one count but fewer than ten. The chain recombines TRBV27 with TRBJ2-5; 11 bases line up with TRBD1. CDR1 and CDR2 (germline): MNHEY, SMNVEV (reference sequence). After removal of 4 bases from V and 5 bases from J, the junction contained 6 bases not matched to a gene. The length of the CDR3 is 15 residues. The DNA for the CDR3 is TGTGCCAGCAGTTCCCGGACAGGGGGCTGGGAGACCCAGTACTTC. Protein product: CASSSRTGGWETQYF.

The rearrangement links TRBV12-3 or TRBV12-4 to TRBJ1-5; possible D gene TRBD1, 6 bases. The V end lost 6 bases, the J end lost 3 bases, and 12 bases lay between the germline ends. This CDR3 has 14 residues. CDR3 residues: CASRAQGPNQPQHF. The CDR3 nucleotides read TGTGCCAGCAGAGCCCAGGGGCCCAATCAGCCCCAGCATTTT.